The rows below give T cell receptor beta chains drawn from one sample of a study of cytomegalovirus exposure and HLA in healthy donors. The data were produced by immunoSEQ multiplex PCR, yet TCRdb's version contains in-frame clones alone and is incomplete. The data contain roughly 150,000 clones, approximately 80% of them seen just once; the ten biggest clones take up about 5%. The material sequenced was PBMCs. All receptors come from a man under 40 in good health and CMV-seropositive. The conserved cysteine and the conserved F or W are not part of the CDR3 here. The size entry is marked missing in some rows and otherwise reads once, few, many or a size class.

TRBV18 | . | ASSYRVREDTQY
TRBV5-4 | few | ASSLRVAGGTTDTQY
TRBV11-2 | . | ASSLARSGNEQY
TRBV6-6 | . | ASSYSQGLNEKLF
TRBV7-2 | . | ASSAHQGNYGYT
TRBV29-1 | . | SVTGTGGREQY
TRBV29-1 | . | SVEGLEGAYNEQF
TRBV7-6 | . | ASSRLAGERIEQY
TRBV6-4 | . | ASSDSAEDSTNEKLF
TRBV6-5 | once | ASSQTGQVTDTQY
TRBV28 | . | ASRLGTSGAGKTQY
TRBV4-2 | . | ASSHFQGTETLY
TRBV5-4 | . | ASSEGTAYGYT
TRBV9 | . | ASSARGTVNTGELF
TRBV5-4 | . | ASSLDSRAGELF
TRBV19 | . | ASSLGQGLYTGELF
TRBV6-5 | . | ASSYSGGIYGYT
TRBV30 | few | AWSVLREKLF
TRBV28 | once | ASSRGGSYNEQF
TRBV5-4 | . | ASSLEQRGSPLH
TRBV28 | . | ASSSDSYSNQPQH
TRBV5-6 | . | ASSPLRETQY
TRBV6-1 | . | ASGKDRLSPPLH
TRBV10-2 | . | ASTATGIDQPQH